This T cell receptor beta chain was recovered during a study of cytomegalovirus exposure and HLA in healthy donors. Study at large: A previous analysis identified 95 million to 130 million unique TCR beta sequences derived from some 200 million T cells.

V trimming: 3 bases; J trimming: 3 bases; junction bases outside the gene matches: 14. The CDR3 sequence is 20 residues long. CDR1 and CDR2 from the germline V gene are SGDLS and YYNGEE. The PCR employed 60 Vbeta primers together with 13 Jbeta primers. Assay: immunoSEQ multiplex PCR; the TCRdb copy retains only in-frame clones and omits some. The sample holds fewer than 90,000 clones, about 76% seen once. Study-level results: A classifier reportedly called cytomegalovirus status with high sensitivity and specificity. Excluded: some indistinguishable V segments such as TRBV6-2 and TRBV6-3.

Details on this clone: Antigen specificity is unknown.

This TCR was sampled from a man aged 30-40 years in good health and CMV-seropositive. J is TRBJ2-1 and V is TRBV9; 14 bases agree with TRBD2. The sequencing input was PBMCs. In nucleotides, the CDR3 is TGTGCCAGCAGCGAGCCGTCCGGGACTAGCGGGGGAACGGACTACAATGAGCAGTTCTTC. Amino acids: CASSEPSGTSGGTDYNEQFF.